This is a list of T cell receptor beta chains from one sample in a study of cytomegalovirus exposure and HLA in healthy donors. Data came from immunoSEQ multiplex PCR; TCRdb stores just in-frame clones and leaves some out. Of 150,000 to 200,000 clones detected, over 75% appear once; the ten largest clones hold approximately 2.2%. The sequencing sample was made of PBMCs. The receptors originated from a woman in her forties or fifties in good health and CMV-seronegative. The CDR3 runs from the conserved cysteine through the conserved F or W. D genes are given only for firm matches. Size tells how often a clone was seen (once, few, many) or the class of an expanded clone, and some rows leave it out.

j_call d_call clone_size v_call cdr3_aa cdr3_nt
TRBJ1-4 - - TRBV10-3 CAISESGQLWEKLFF TGTGCCATCAGTGAGTCGGGGCAGTTATGGGAAAAACTGTTTTTT
TRBJ2-1 - - TRBV27 CASSRLTSYNEQFF TGTGCCAGCAGTCGACTAACCTCCTACAATGAGCAGTTCTTC
TRBJ2-5 TRBD2 - TRBV28 CASSLAAEETQYF TGTGCCAGCAGTCTAGCGGCGGAAGAGACCCAGTACTTC
TRBJ2-4 TRBD1 - TRBV19 CASSATRTGLNIQYF TGTGCCAGTAGTGCTACCAGGACAGGGTTAAACATTCAGTACTTC
TRBJ1-2 TRBD1 - TRBV25-1 CASSEAVGQGAGGYTF TGTGCCAGCAGTGAGGCTGTAGGACAGGGGGCCGGTGGCTACACCTTC
TRBJ2-3 - - TRBV29-1 CSAERESPASTDTQYF TGCAGCGCCGAAAGGGAGTCACCAGCCAGCACAGATACGCAGTATTTT
TRBJ2-2 TRBD1 - TRBV5-1 CASQTGGAGTGELFF TGCGCCAGCCAGACAGGGGGCGCCGGCACCGGGGAGCTGTTTTTT
TRBJ1-2 - once TRBV6-6 CASSYSWGRGGYTF TGTGCCAGCAGTTACTCGTGGGGGCGCGGTGGCTACACCTTC
TRBJ1-1 - - TRBV27 CASSNGGGFTEAFF TGTGCCAGCAGTAATGGGGGAGGATTCACTGAAGCTTTCTTT
TRBJ2-3 TRBD2 - TRBV27 CASSFTSGSRADTQYF TGTGCCAGCAGTTTTACTAGCGGGAGTCGGGCAGATACGCAGTATTTT
TRBJ2-5 - - TRBV2 CASSGGLHGTQYF TGTGCCAGCAGTGGGGGACTCCACGGGACCCAGTACTTC
TRBJ1-5 TRBD1 - TRBV30 CAWSGQGFQPQHF TGTGCCTGGAGTGGACAGGGGTTTCAGCCCCAGCATTTT
TRBJ2-1 - - TRBV11-3 CASSAYRENEQFF TGTGCCAGCAGCGCGTACAGGGAAAATGAGCAGTTCTTC
TRBJ2-3 - - TRBV18 CASSPYPGLDPAGQYF TGTGCCAGCTCACCTTACCCGGGACTCGACCCGGCGGGGCAGTATTTT
TRBJ2-1 TRBD2 - TRBV7-6 CASSLRGGEYNEQFF TGTGCCAGCAGCTTACGGGGGGGAGAGTACAATGAGCAGTTCTTC